These 32 T cell receptor beta chains were sequenced from one sample in a study of blood T cell repertoires in COVID-19. The table came from immunoSEQ multiplex PCR; TCRdb's copy has only in-frame clones and leaves some out. Here the sample spans roughly 43,000 clones, 75% to 90% being singletons. Sequencing was done on a sample of peripheral blood. These receptors all stem from a human donor in a cohort sampled during active COVID-19. The donor label of this sample is uncertain.

The chain joins TRBV3-1 (or the pseudogene TRBV3-2) to TRBJ2-3; TRBD2 aligns across 8 bases. There are 17 residues in the CDR3. Germline V lookup: CDR1 LGHDT, CDR2 YNNKEL (reference sequence). V lost 0 bases and J lost 0; bases outside the gene matches: 5. The CDR3 region has the DNA TGTGCCAGCAGCCAAGAGCGACTAGCGTCTAGCACAGATACGCAGTATTTT. Amino acids: CASSQERLASSTDTQYF.

The V and J genes are TRBV19 and TRBJ2-3; D is perhaps TRBD2 (5 bases). The ends were cut back, 3 bases at V and 6 bases at J, with 10 bases in the middle. The CDR3 covers 13 residues. Germline V gives CDR1 LNHDA, CDR2 SQIVND (reference sequence). In DNA form, the CDR3 reads TGTGCCAGTAGTATCCCGGGGTGGGATACGCAGTATTTT. Protein product: CASSIPGWDTQYF.

The chain carries TRBV19 and TRBJ2-7; D might be TRBD1 (5 bases). The CDR3 has 12 amino acids. Germline loops: CDR1 LNHDA, CDR2 SQIVND (reference sequence). Trimming left V 4 bases short and J 6 bases short, with 10 bases between. The CDR3 is CASSSDSSEQYF. The DNA for the CDR3 is TGTGCCAGTAGTAGCGACAGTAGCGAGCAGTACTTC.

This chain links TRBV7-9 with TRBJ1-6; TRBD1 aligns across 7 bases. J lost 10 bases, V lost 6 bases, and 6 bases had no gene match. The CDR3 totals 13 residues. Germline assignment: CDR1 SEHNR and CDR2 FQNEAQ (reference sequence). CDR3 residues: CASSPGQRSPLHF. DNA of the CDR3: TGTGCCAGCAGTCCGGGACAGAGATCACCCCTCCACTTT.

This rearrangement joins TRBV19 to TRBJ1-5; a weak D match, TRBD1 (6 bases). Per the germline V gene, CDR1 is LNHDA and CDR2 is SQIVND (reference sequence). This CDR3 region has 18 residues. V was cut by 4 bases and J by 1 base, with 20 bases left in between. Here the CDR3 DNA reads TGTGCCAGTAGTACCCAGGGGATGGGGGGGGCAAGCAATCAGCCCCAGCATTTT. It yields the protein CASSTQGMGGASNQPQHF. Drawing the rest from reference TRBV19 and TRBJ1-5, the complete variable domain is DGGITQSPKYLFRKEGQNVTLSCEQNLNHDAMYWYRQDPGQGLRLIYYSQIVNDFQKGDIAEGYSVSREKKESFPLTVTSAQKNPTAFYLCASSTQGMGGASNQPQHFGDGTRLSIL.

The chain links TRBV10-3 to TRBJ2-3, with TRBD2 identical over 7 bases. Losses at the gene ends were 7 bases for V and 0 bases for J; bases not matched to a gene: 7. There are 15 residues in the CDR3. CDR1 and CDR2 from the germline V gene are ENHRY and SYGVKD. Here the CDR3 DNA reads TGTGCCATCATGGGCGGGGAGGGGAGCACAGATACGCAGTATTTT. Translated, it gives CAIMGGEGSTDTQYF.

CDR3 DNA: TGTGCCAGCAGTTACCTGACTAGCGGGGGGGATACGCAGTATTTT. As protein: CASSYLTSGGDTQYF. This chain uses TRBV6-6 with TRBJ2-3, with 13 positions matching TRBD2. The CDR3 runs to 15 residues. J lost 6 bases, V lost 2 bases, and 2 bases had no gene match. The germline CDR1 and CDR2 sequences are MNHNY and SVGAGI (reference sequence).

V gene TRBV5-1 combines with J gene TRBJ1-1; 9 bases line up with TRBD1. V shed 3 bases, J shed 4 bases, and the junction held 7 bases outside the gene matches. This CDR3 is built from 15 residues. The germline V gene encodes CDR1 SGHRS and CDR2 YFSETQ. CDR3 in amino acids: CASSSSGTGITEAFF. The CDR3 nucleotides are TGCGCCAGCAGCTCGTCCGGGACAGGGATCACTGAAGCTTTCTTT.

The chain carries TRBV24-1 and TRBJ2-5; a weak D match, TRBD1 (7 bases). Trimming removed 7 bases from V and 3 bases from J, with 17 bases in between. The CDR3 sequence is 15 residues long. The germline gives CDR1 KGHDR, CDR2 SFDVKD. The CDR3 DNA sequence: TGTGCCACCAGCCAAGGAGGGACAGATAAAGAGACCCAGTACTTC. It is translated as CATSQGGTDKETQYF.

This sequence joins TRBV5-6 and TRBJ1-6; no clear D gene. The CDR3 is made up of 14 amino acids. V was clipped by 3 bases and J by 10 bases, with 14 bases between them. Germline-derived CDR1 and CDR2 are SGHDT and YYEEEE. The DNA of the CDR3 is TGTGCCAGCAGCTCCGGACTGTCCAACTCACCCCTCCACTTT. Encoded protein: CASSSGLSNSPLHF.

The CDR3 bases are TGTGCCACCAGCAGAGATTCCCAGCAAAAGTCGACAGGGCTGGTTTGGGCCCAGCATTTT. As protein: CATSRDSQQKSTGLVWAQHF. The chain carries TRBV15 and TRBJ1-5, with TRBD1 matching 7 bases. J was trimmed by 11 bases and V by 0 bases; bases with no gene match: 25. This CDR3 has 20 residues. CDR1 and CDR2 (germline): LNHNV, YYDKDF (reference sequence). Looking up the rest from reference TRBV15 and TRBJ1-5 gives the full variable domain: DAMVIQNPRYQVTQFGKPVTLSCSQTLNHNVMYWYQQKSSQAPKLLFHYYDKDFNNEADTPDNFQSRRPNTSFCFLDIRSPGLGDTAMYLCATSRDSQQKSTGLVWAQHFGDGTRLSIL.

This clone is a singleton in its sample. This chain connects TRBV27 to TRBJ2-7, with a weak D call TRBD1 (6 bases). CDR3 length: 12 amino acids. V shed 5 bases and J shed 6 bases, with 11 bases lying between them. The germline gives CDR1 MNHEY, CDR2 SMNVEV (reference sequence). CDR3: CASSRGIGEQYF. CDR3 bases: TGTGCCAGCAGTAGGGGGATCGGCGAGCAGTACTTC.

The V and J genes are TRBV5-5 and TRBJ1-2; TRBD1 agrees at 7 bases. Trimming removed 4 bases from V and 5 bases from J; junction bases left unmatched: 8. The CDR3 is 14 residues long. CDR1 SGHKS and CDR2 YYEKEE come from the germline V gene (reference sequence). CDR3 protein: CASSVNRGGYGYTF. As DNA, the CDR3 is TGTGCCAGCAGCGTCAACAGGGGTGGATATGGCTACACCTTC.

This chain joins TRBV7-3 and TRBJ2-1; a possible D gene is TRBD1 (5 bases). The CDR3 sequence is 14 residues long. CDR1 is SGHTA and CDR2 is FQGTGA in the germline V gene. V gave up 6 bases and J gave up 5 bases, with 14 bases separating them. CDR3 protein: CASSRWAGNNEQFF. In DNA form, the CDR3 reads TGTGCCAGCAGTCGGTGGGCAGGGAACAATGAGCAGTTCTTC. The full variable domain, its missing parts supplied by reference TRBV7-3 and TRBJ2-1, is GAGVSQTPSNKVTEKGKYVELRCDPISGHTALYWYRQSLGQGPEFLIYFQGTGAADDSGLPNDRFFAVRPEGSVSTLKIQRTERGDSAVYLCASSRWAGNNEQFFGPGTRLTVL.

V and J are TRBV12-3 or TRBV12-4 and TRBJ1-1, with unresolved D. The CDR3 covers 13 residues. The ends were cut back, 4 bases at V and 1 base at J, with 7 bases in the middle. CDR3 residues: CASSSRGNTEAFF. The CDR3 coding sequence is TGTGCCAGCAGTTCCCGGGGGAACACTGAAGCTTTCTTT.

J is TRBJ2-5 and V is TRBV7-2; 11 positions match TRBD2. The CDR3 spans 15 residues. V dropped 3 bases and J dropped 6; count of bases not matched to a gene: 6. The germline CDR1 and CDR2 sequences are SGHTA and FQGNSA. CDR3 sequence: CASSLLLAGGQTQYF. CDR3 sequence (DNA): TGTGCCAGCAGCTTGCTTCTAGCGGGGGGCCAGACCCAGTACTTC.

This clone was detected a few times. This rearrangement joins TRBV29-1 to TRBJ1-2; 7 bases are shared with TRBD1. The CDR3 length is 13 residues. Germline V gene lookup returns CDR1 SQVTM and CDR2 ANQGSEA. The V segment lost 7 bases and the J segment 3 bases; nucleotides outside the gene matches: 8. CDR3: CSAVTGTDYGYTF. The CDR3 DNA follows: TGCAGCGCTGTTACCGGGACAGACTATGGCTACACCTTC.

V usage is TRBV28 and J usage is TRBJ1-3, with a possible D match to TRBD1 (6 bases). Germline assignment: CDR1 MDHEN and CDR2 SYDVKM. The CDR3 totals 16 residues. Trimming took 6 bases from V and 0 from J, leaving 15 bases between them. CDR3 bases: TGTGCCAGCAGCCCTTTTAGGACAGACTCTGGAAACACCATATATTTT. It yields the protein CASSPFRTDSGNTIYF.

This sequence joins TRBV15 and TRBJ2-3; a weak D match, TRBD2 (5 bases). V was cut by 10 bases and J by 6 bases, with 17 bases left in between. The CDR3 sequence is 13 residues long. CDR1 and CDR2 (germline): LNHNV, YYDKDF (reference sequence). The CDR3 bases are TGTGCCATCTCCACTCAAAGGGAGGATACGCAGTATTTT. It yields the protein CAISTQREDTQYF.

The chain has TRBV27 and TRBJ1-1; 9 bases line up with TRBD1. CDR1 is MNHEY, CDR2 SMNVEV, per germline (reference sequence). The length of the CDR3 is 16 residues. The V gene end was trimmed by 5 bases and the J gene end by 0 bases; junction bases not matched to a gene: 7. The CDR3: CASSAGTGRMNTEAFF. As DNA, the CDR3 is TGTGCCAGCAGTGCCGGGACAGGGAGAATGAACACTGAAGCTTTCTTT.

The chain recombines TRBV11-3 with TRBJ2-7; TRBD1 matches 10 bases. V dropped 5 bases and J dropped 1; count of bases not matched to a gene: 5. The V gene's germline CDR1 is SGHNT and CDR2 YENEEA. There are 15 residues in the CDR3. In DNA, the CDR3 is TGTGCCAGCAGCCCCAGGACAGGGGGATCCTACGAGCAGTACTTC. It codes for CASSPRTGGSYEQYF. Full variable domain (missing parts from reference TRBV11-3 and TRBJ2-7): EAGVVQSPRYKIIEKKQPVAFWCNPISGHNTLYWYLQNLGQGPELLIRYENEEAVDDSQLPKDRFSAERLKGVDSTLKIQPAELGDSAVYLCASSPRTGGSYEQYFGPGTRLTVT.

This clone showed up just a few times. The V and J genes are TRBV28 and TRBJ1-2, with a possible D match to TRBD1 (5 bases). The CDR3 sequence is 12 residues long. Germline-derived CDR1 and CDR2 are MDHEN and SYDVKM. V lost 8 bases and J lost 1, with 8 bases in between. The DNA for the CDR3 is TGTGCCAGCCAGACAGTTAACTATGGCTACACCTTC. This sequence encodes CASQTVNYGYTF.

V usage is TRBV9 and J usage is TRBJ2-3; 10 positions agree with TRBD2. CDR1 is SGDLS, CDR2 YYNGEE, per germline. Trimming removed 2 bases from V and 4 bases from J; junction bases left unmatched: 7. The CDR3 contains 16 residues. The CDR3 protein is CASSVYGSGGSDTQYF. CDR3 nucleotide sequence: TGTGCCAGCAGCGTCTATGGTAGCGGGGGGTCAGATACGCAGTATTTT.

V usage is TRBV13 and J usage is TRBJ2-7, with 9 bases lining up with TRBD2. Unmatched junction bases numbered 9, after V lost 5 bases and J lost 1 base. CDR3 length: 16 residues. From germline, CDR1 is PRHDT and CDR2 FYEKMQ (reference sequence). CDR3 nucleotides: TGTGCCAGCAGCCCTGGGACTAGCTTCAGGTCCTACGAGCAGTACTTC. Its protein is CASSPGTSFRSYEQYF.

Written as DNA, the CDR3 is TGTGCCAGCAGTTCGAGGAGGGGAGGGACAAGCTCCGAGCAGTACTTC. This codes for CASSSRRGGTSSEQYF. The chain has TRBV28 and TRBJ2-7; D is possibly TRBD2 (7 bases). CDR3 length: 16 amino acids. Germline loops: CDR1 MDHEN, CDR2 SYDVKM. Between the trimmed V and J ends, which lost 4 bases and 6 bases, there was a span of 22 bases.

The gene calls are TRBV10-3 and TRBJ1-1; the match to TRBD1 covers 11 bases. This CDR3 comprises 19 residues. The junction had 13 bases not matched to a gene; V was cut back by 0 bases and J by 4 bases. Per the germline V gene, CDR1 is ENHRY and CDR2 is SYGVKD. CDR3 amino acids: CAISESMGQGVTRGTEAFF. For the CDR3, the DNA is TGTGCCATCAGTGAGTCGATGGGACAGGGGGTTACAAGGGGCACTGAAGCTTTCTTT.

The rearrangement links TRBV5-4 to TRBJ2-3; 11 positions match TRBD2. Germline loops: CDR1 SGHNT, CDR2 YYREEE (reference sequence). The CDR3 contains 16 residues. V shed 4 bases, J shed 0 bases, and the junction held 4 bases outside the gene matches. The DNA of the CDR3 is TGTGCCAGCAGCGTTAGACTAGCGGGGAGCACAGATACGCAGTATTTT. The encoded protein is CASSVRLAGSTDTQYF.

J is TRBJ1-1 and V is TRBV10-3; TRBD1 might be the D (5 bases). This CDR3 spans 15 amino acids. V dropped 2 bases and J dropped 1 base, with 11 bases sitting between them. Per germline, CDR1 ENHRY and CDR2 SYGVKD. This CDR3 is CAISEDSRGNTEAFF. The CDR3 bases are TGTGCCATCAGTGAGGACAGCCGTGGGAACACTGAAGCTTTCTTT.

The chain links TRBV2 to TRBJ1-2, with 7 positions matching TRBD1. V dropped 4 bases and J dropped 1; count of bases not matched to a gene: 6. Germline assignment: CDR1 SNHLY and CDR2 FYNNEI. The CDR3 consists of 15 residues. The CDR3 DNA reads TGTGCCAGCAGTGTAAGGACAGGCCTTAACTATGGCTACACCTTC. Encoded protein: CASSVRTGLNYGYTF.

This chain connects TRBV21-1 to TRBJ2-1; the table's D gene call, TRBD1, was not cross checked with the DNA. TRBV21-1 is given as a pseudogene. This CDR3 has 13 amino acids. CDR3 nucleotides: TGTGCCAGCAGCACTACAGGTTACAATGAGCAGTTCTTC. It specifies CASSTTGYNEQFF.

The J gene is TRBJ2-3, the V gene TRBV3-1 (or the pseudogene TRBV3-2); a possible D gene is TRBD2 (6 bases). This CDR3 has 15 amino acids. V was trimmed by 1 base and J by 0 bases, leaving 8 bases between them. The germline CDR1 and CDR2 sequences are LGHDT and YNNKEL (reference sequence). As DNA, the CDR3 is TGTGCCAGCAGCCAAGCGGGGACTAGCACAGATACGCAGTATTTT. Translating it yields CASSQAGTSTDTQYF.

Written as DNA, the CDR3 is TGCGCCAGCAGCTTGGATAAACAGGGAATTGCTGAAGCTTTCTTT. This gives the protein CASSLDKQGIAEAFF. This chain links TRBV5-1 with TRBJ1-1; tentative D call: TRBD1 (6 bases). The CDR3 runs 15 residues. CDR1 is SGHRS, CDR2 YFSETQ, per germline. Trimming removed 0 bases at V and 6 bases at J, with 15 bases between. The full variable domain, in which reference TRBV5-1 and TRBJ1-1 provide the parts outside the CDR3, is KAGVTQTPRYLIKTRGQQVTLSCSPISGHRSVSWYQQTPGQGLQFLFEYFSETQRNKGNFPGRFSGRQFSNSRSEMNVSTLELGDSALYLCASSLDKQGIAEAFFGQGTRLTVV.